Shown below are 16 T cell receptor beta chains from a single sample sequenced in a study of T cells in women clearing cervical HPV infection. The protocol was immunoSEQ multiplex PCR, while the TCRdb copy is restricted to in-frame clones and leaves out a portion. The table counts around 35,000 clones; 3.5% to 4% lies in the top ten. The sequencing sample was made of blood buffy coat. These receptors were obtained from a woman between 18 and 70 years old with a cervical HPV16 infection that either progressed to CIN3+ or cleared (not recorded which).

As regards this clone: Sequencing ends 3 residues short of the CDR3 end; the germline J gene provides the rest. This rearrangement joins TRBV5-6 to TRBJ1-3; D might be TRBD1 (5 bases). From germline, CDR1 is SGHDT and CDR2 YYEEEE. CDR3 length: 15 amino acids. V was shortened by 1 base and J by 0 bases, with 8 bases between the two germline ends. Partial CDR3 DNA: TGTGCCAGCAGCTTGCAGGGAATCTCTGGAAACACC. It specifies CASSLQGISGNT. The complete CDR3 protein is CASSLQGISGNTIYF.

In the case of this clone: At one end the junction does not follow the germline gene, possibly because of a read error. The DNA ends 3 residues before the CDR3 does, and the rest of the CDR3 is filled in from the germline J gene. This chain uses TRBV19 with TRBJ1-5, with D maybe TRBD1 (6 bases). The CDR3 spans 12 residues. The germline gives CDR1 LNHDA, CDR2 SQIVND (reference sequence). The CDR3 loop is CASSNREQPQHF. The part of the CDR3 DNA that was read is TGTGCCAGCAGTAACAGGGAACAGCCC.

In regard to this clone: At one of its ends the junction is not consistent with the germline gene, which may arise from a read error. The sequenced part of the CDR3 DNA is TGCAGCTTTGAAGTCCCAGGGGGCGGC. Its translation: CSFEVPGGG. The whole CDR3 region reads CSFEVPGGGYTF. This chain joins TRBV29-1 and TRBJ1-2; 8 nucleotides agree with TRBD1. The read comes to an end 3 residues before the CDR3 does, leaving the germline J gene to fill in the end. CDR1 and CDR2 from the germline V gene are SQVTM and ANQGSEA. The CDR3 is 12 residues long. Complete variable domain (other parts from reference TRBV29-1 and TRBJ1-2): SAVISQKPSRDICQRGTSLTIQCQVDSQVTMMFWYRQQPGQSLTLIATANQGSEATYESGFVIDKFPISRPNLTFSTLTVSNMSPEDSSIYLCSFEVPGGGYTFGSGTRLTVV.

In the case of this clone: The CDR3 end falls 3 residues outside the read, so it is completed with the germline J gene. The chain joins TRBV5-6 to TRBJ1-4; D may be TRBD1 (6 bases). V lost 0 bases and J 7 bases, leaving 10 bases between the germline ends. CDR3 length: 14 amino acids. Germline loops: CDR1 SGHDT, CDR2 YYEEEE. Partial CDR3 DNA: TGTGCCAGCAGCTTGGGGGGGCTCAGTGAAAAA. Translated: CASSLGGLSEK. The whole CDR3 sequence is CASSLGGLSEKLFF. Full variable domain (missing parts from reference TRBV5-6 and TRBJ1-4): DAGVTQSPTHLIKTRGQQVTLRCSPKSGHDTVSWYQQALGQGPQFIFQYYEEEERQRGNFPDRFSGHQFPNYSSELNVNALLLGDSALYLCASSLGGLSEKLFFGSGTQLSVL.

As regards this clone: Coverage ceases 3 residues before the CDR3 finishes, and the germline J gene fills in the end. The chain couples TRBV14 to TRBJ2-5; possible D gene TRBD1, 6 bases. Germline V gene data show CDR1 as SGHDN and CDR2 as FVKESK. The CDR3 has 15 residues. V shed 6 bases and J shed 3 bases, with 17 bases lying between them. The CDR3 sequence is CASSNTGWWEETQYF. Partial CDR3 DNA: TGTGCCAGCAGTAACACAGGGTGGTGGGAAGAGACC.

In the case of this clone: The read terminates 3 residues before the CDR3 end, so the remaining end is supplied by the germline J gene. The chain joins TRBV6-2 or TRBV6-3 to TRBJ2-1, with 10 positions matching TRBD2. This CDR3 comprises 15 residues. V was clipped by 4 bases and J by 7 bases; unmatched bases: 7. Germline CDR1 is MNHEY and CDR2 is SVGEGT. The CDR3 spells CASSFRGLAMNEQFF. The covered CDR3 bases are TGTGCCAGCAGTTTCAGGGGACTAGCGATGAATGAG.

The covered CDR3 bases are TGTGCCAGCAGCTTAGGAGCGCCTTGGTCGGATACG. It is translated as CASSLGAPWSDT. The full CDR3 reads CASSLGAPWSDTQYF. The chain is built from TRBV7-6 and TRBJ2-3; no definite D call. The CDR3 goes on 3 residues after the read ends, and that part is filled in from the germline J gene. The V and J ends lost 1 base and 6 bases respectively, with 14 bases between them. The CDR3 runs 15 residues. Germline V gene lookup returns CDR1 SGHVS and CDR2 FNYEAQ.

On this clone itself: The CDR3 is cut off 3 residues early in the read; its end comes from the germline J gene. The chain carries TRBV18 and TRBJ1-2; D possibly corresponds to TRBD1 (5 bases). In germline, CDR1 is KGHSH, CDR2 LQKENI. This CDR3 is 14 amino acids long. The CDR3 bases that were read are TGTGCCAGCTCACCACCCTCGACAGTAAAGGAC. This codes for CASSPPSTVKD. The entire CDR3 is CASSPPSTVKDYTF.

About this clone: The CDR3 goes on 3 residues after the read ends, and that part is filled in from the germline J gene. The chain joins TRBV20-1 to TRBJ2-3, with TRBD1 matching 9 bases. The CDR3 contains 22 residues. CDR1 is DFQATT and CDR2 is SNEGSKA in the germline V gene (reference sequence). Trimming removed 6 bases from V and 0 bases from J; junction bases left unmatched: 28. The CDR3: CSAHPPGSPRDRENASTDTQYF. CDR3 DNA, as far as it was read: TGCAGTGCGCACCCGCCGGGTTCTCCGCGGGACAGGGAGAATGCGAGCACAGATACG.

A remark on this clone: The missing CDR3 end, 3 residues past where the read stops, is filled in from the germline J gene. This chain uses TRBV30 with TRBJ1-6; the match to TRBD1 covers 8 bases. This CDR3 is 15 amino acids long. Germline V gene lookup returns CDR1 GTSNPN and CDR2 SVGIG (reference sequence). With 4 bases clipped from V and 9 bases from J, the junction kept 11 bases outside the gene matches. CDR3 in amino acids: CAWIRDRNNGSPLHF. The part of the CDR3 DNA that was read is TGTGCCTGGATACGGGACAGGAACAATGGTTCACCC.

To note about this clone: The read falls 3 residues short of the CDR3 end, and the missing part is taken from the germline J gene. The chain combines TRBV7-2 with TRBJ2-2, with no clear D. Germline CDR1 SGHTA, CDR2 FQGNSA. The ends were cut back, 4 bases at V and 4 bases at J, with 13 bases in the middle. The CDR3 has 15 amino acids. The CDR3 loop is CASSSTQQSTGELFF. The sequenced CDR3 bases are TGTGCCAGCAGCTCCACCCAACAGAGCACCGGGGAG. The variable domain in full, with the rest retrieved from reference TRBV7-2 and TRBJ2-2, is GAGVSQSPSNKVTEKGKDVELRCDPISGHTALYWYRQSLGQGLEFLIYFQGNSAPDKSGLPSDRFSAERTGGSVSTLTIQRTQQEDSAVYLCASSSTQQSTGELFFGEGSRLTVL.

A note on this clone: The sequenced fragment ends 3 residues before the CDR3 boundary, so the rest is inferred from the germline J gene. The chain combines TRBV7-3 with TRBJ2-3; TRBD2 is a possible D gene (7 bases). The CDR3 length is 16 residues. Deletions cut 8 bases from V and 4 bases from J, with 22 bases between. CDR1 and CDR2 (germline): SGHTA, FQGTGA. CDR3 region: CASAPGSGGWADTQYF. The sequenced part of the CDR3 DNA is TGTGCCAGCGCCCCGGGGTCGGGGGGCTGGGCAGATACG.

The CDR3: CASSLYQKDTEAFF. CDR3 DNA, as far as it was read: TGTGCCAGCAGTCTATATCAGAAGGACACTGAA. The chain is built from TRBV28 and TRBJ1-1; D remains ambiguous. Read data end 3 residues before the CDR3 end; the end is taken from the germline J gene. This CDR3 comprises 14 residues. Between the trimmed V and J ends, which lost 5 bases and 3 bases, there was a span of 13 bases. Germline loops: CDR1 MDHEN, CDR2 SYDVKM.

As to this clone: With the read ending 3 residues before the CDR3 end, the germline J gene is used to fill in that end. The chain links TRBV5-1 to TRBJ2-5; TRBD1 agrees at 7 bases. The CDR3 consists of 13 residues. Germline V gene sequence: CDR1 SGHRS, CDR2 YFSETQ. V lost 0 bases, J lost 4 bases, and 0 bases stayed unmatched. The DNA read from the CDR3 is TGCGCCAGCAGCTTGGCAGGGGGAGAGACC. This codes for CASSLAGGET. From start to end, the CDR3 is CASSLAGGETQYF.

Notes on this clone: The read terminates 3 residues before the CDR3 end, so the remaining end is supplied by the germline J gene. This sequence joins TRBV24-1 and TRBJ2-7; 8 bases agree with TRBD2. This CDR3 is 15 amino acids long. Germline lookup yields CDR1 KGHDR and CDR2 SFDVKD. The V segment lost 4 bases and the J segment 0 bases; nucleotides outside the gene matches: 4. The part of the CDR3 DNA that was read is TGTGCCACCAGTGACTTTGCGGGGGGCTCCTACGAG. This gives the protein CATSDFAGGSYE. The CDR3 in full is CATSDFAGGSYEQYF.

As for this clone: The DNA ends 3 residues before the CDR3 does, and the rest of the CDR3 is filled in from the germline J gene. The chain is built from TRBV20-1 and TRBJ1-5; TRBD1 matches at 7 bases. The germline V gene has CDR1 DFQATT and CDR2 SNEGSKA (reference sequence). After removal of 4 bases from V and 2 bases from J, the junction contained 5 bases not matched to a gene. The CDR3 is made up of 14 amino acids. The CDR3 DNA, read in part, is TGCAGTGCTAAGACAGGGACGGGCAATCAGCCC. It specifies CSAKTGTGNQP. The complete CDR3 reads CSAKTGTGNQPQHF.